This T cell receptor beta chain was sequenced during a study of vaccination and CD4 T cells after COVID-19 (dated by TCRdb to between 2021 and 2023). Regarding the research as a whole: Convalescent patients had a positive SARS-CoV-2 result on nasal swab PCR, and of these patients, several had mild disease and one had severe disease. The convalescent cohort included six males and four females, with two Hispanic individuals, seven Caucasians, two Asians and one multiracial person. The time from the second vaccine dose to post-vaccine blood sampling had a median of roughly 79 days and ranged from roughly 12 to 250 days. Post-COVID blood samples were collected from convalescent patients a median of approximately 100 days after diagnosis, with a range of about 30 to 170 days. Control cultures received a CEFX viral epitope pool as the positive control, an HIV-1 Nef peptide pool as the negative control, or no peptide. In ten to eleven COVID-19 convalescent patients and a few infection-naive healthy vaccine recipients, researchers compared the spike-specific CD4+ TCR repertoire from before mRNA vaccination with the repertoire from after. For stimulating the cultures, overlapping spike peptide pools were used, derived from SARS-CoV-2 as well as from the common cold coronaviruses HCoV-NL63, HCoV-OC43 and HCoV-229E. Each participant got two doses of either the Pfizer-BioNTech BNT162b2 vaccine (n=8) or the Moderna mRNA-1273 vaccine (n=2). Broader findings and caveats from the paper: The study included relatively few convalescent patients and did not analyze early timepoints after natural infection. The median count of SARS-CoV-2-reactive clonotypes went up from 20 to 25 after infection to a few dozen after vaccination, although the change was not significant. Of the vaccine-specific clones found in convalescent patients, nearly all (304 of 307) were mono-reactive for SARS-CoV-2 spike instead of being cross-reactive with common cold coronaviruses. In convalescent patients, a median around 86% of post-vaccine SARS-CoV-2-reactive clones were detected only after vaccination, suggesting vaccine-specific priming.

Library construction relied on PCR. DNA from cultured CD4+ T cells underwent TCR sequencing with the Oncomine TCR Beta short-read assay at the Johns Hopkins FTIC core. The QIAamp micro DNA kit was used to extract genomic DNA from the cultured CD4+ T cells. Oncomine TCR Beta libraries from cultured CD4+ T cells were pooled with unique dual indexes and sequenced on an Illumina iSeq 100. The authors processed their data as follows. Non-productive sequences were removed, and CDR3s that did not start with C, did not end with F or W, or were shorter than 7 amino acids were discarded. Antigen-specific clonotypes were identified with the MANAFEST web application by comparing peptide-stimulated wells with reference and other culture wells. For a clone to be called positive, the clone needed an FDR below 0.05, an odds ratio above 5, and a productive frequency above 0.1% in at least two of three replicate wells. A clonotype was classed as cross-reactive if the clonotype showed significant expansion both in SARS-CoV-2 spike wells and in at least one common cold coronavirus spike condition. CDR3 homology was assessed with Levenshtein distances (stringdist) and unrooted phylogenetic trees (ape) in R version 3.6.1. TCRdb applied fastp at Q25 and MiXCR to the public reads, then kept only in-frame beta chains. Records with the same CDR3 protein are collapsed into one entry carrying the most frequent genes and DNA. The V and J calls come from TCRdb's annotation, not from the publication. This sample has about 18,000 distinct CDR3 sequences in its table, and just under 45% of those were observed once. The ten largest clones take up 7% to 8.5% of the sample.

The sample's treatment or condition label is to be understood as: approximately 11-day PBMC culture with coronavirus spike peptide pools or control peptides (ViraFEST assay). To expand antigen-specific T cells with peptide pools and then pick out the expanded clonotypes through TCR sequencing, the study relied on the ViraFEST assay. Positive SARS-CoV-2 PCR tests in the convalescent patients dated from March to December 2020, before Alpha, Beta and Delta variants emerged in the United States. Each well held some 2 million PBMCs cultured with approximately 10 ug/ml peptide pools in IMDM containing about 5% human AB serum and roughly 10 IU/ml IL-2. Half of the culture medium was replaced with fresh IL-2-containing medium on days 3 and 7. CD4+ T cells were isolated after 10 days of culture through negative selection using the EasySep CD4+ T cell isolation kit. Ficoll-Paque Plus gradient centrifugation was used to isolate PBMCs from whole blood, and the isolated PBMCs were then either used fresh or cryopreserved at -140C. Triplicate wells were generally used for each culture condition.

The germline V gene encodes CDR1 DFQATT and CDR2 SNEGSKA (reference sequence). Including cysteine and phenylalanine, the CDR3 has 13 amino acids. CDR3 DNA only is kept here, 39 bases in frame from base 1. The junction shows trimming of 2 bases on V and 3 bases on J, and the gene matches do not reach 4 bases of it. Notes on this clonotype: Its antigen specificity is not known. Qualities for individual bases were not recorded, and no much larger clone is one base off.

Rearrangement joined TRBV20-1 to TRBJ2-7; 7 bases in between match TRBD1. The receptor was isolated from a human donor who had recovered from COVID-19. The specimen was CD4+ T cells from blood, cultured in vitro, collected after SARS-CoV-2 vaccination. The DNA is TGCAGTGCTAGACCTGACAGGGTCTACGAGCAGTACTTC. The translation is CSARPDRVYEQYF.